These 11 T cell receptor beta chains were sequenced from one sample in a study of blood T cell repertoires in COVID-19. Repertoires were generated with immunoSEQ multiplex PCR, while TCRdb's copy carries only in-frame clones and drops some. The sample includes 250,000 or so clones, 70% to 90% of them seen just once. Specimen: peripheral blood. The receptors were gathered from a woman in her twenties or thirties with acute or convalescent COVID-19.

The J gene is TRBJ1-2, the V gene TRBV20-1; possible D gene TRBD1, 5 bases. Germline CDR1 reads DFQATT; CDR2 reads SNEGSKA (reference sequence). Between the trimmed V and J ends, which lost 3 bases and 5 bases, there was a span of 13 bases. The CDR3 loop spans 13 amino acids. CDR3 in DNA: TGCAGTGCTAGTTCCCGGGGGAGTTATGGCTACACCTTC. This sequence encodes CSASSRGSYGYTF.

This chain links TRBV5-1 with TRBJ2-5; D uncertain. From germline, CDR1 is SGHRS and CDR2 YFSETQ. V lost 0 bases and J lost 5, with 11 bases in between. The CDR3 has 14 residues. DNA for the CDR3: TGCGCCAGCAGCTTGGCCTCTCTAGACGAGACCCAGTACTTC. Translated: CASSLASLDETQYF.

The V gene is TRBV18, the J gene TRBJ2-1; 10 nucleotides agree with TRBD2. CDR3 length: 15 amino acids. Trimming removed 3 bases from V and 4 bases from J; junction bases left unmatched: 3. Germline V gene data show CDR1 as KGHSH and CDR2 as LQKENI. CDR3 in DNA: TGTGCCAGCTCACCCGGACTAGCGGCGTACAATGAGCAGTTCTTC. Translated: CASSPGLAAYNEQFF.

CDR3 nucleotides: TGCGCCAGCAGCTTGGGGCGAGGATCGGGACTAGCGGGATACAATGAGCAGTTCTTC. It translates to CASSLGRGSGLAGYNEQFF. The rearrangement uses TRBV5-1 and TRBJ2-1, with 13 bases fitting TRBD2. This CDR3 has 19 amino acids. The J segment lost 4 bases and the V segment lost 0 bases, leaving 10 bases of the junction unmatched. Germline V gene data show CDR1 as SGHRS and CDR2 as YFSETQ.

The gene calls are TRBV7-2 and TRBJ2-1, with 7 bases matching TRBD2. The ends lost 4 bases at V and 7 bases at J; junction bases unmatched: 13. There are 16 residues in the CDR3. Looked up from germline, CDR1 is SGHTA and CDR2 is FQGNSA. The CDR3 bases are TGTGCCAGCAGCTCTCTGACTAGCCCCTTTTCAAATGAGCAGTTCTTC. Residues: CASSSLTSPFSNEQFF.

V is TRBV7-8 and J is TRBJ1-5; D not resolved. V was clipped by 5 bases and J by 0 bases, with 14 bases between them. Germline V gene lookup returns CDR1 SGHVS and CDR2 FQNEAQ. The CDR3 length is 16 residues. CDR3 sequence reads: CASSLTLGFSNQPQHF. CDR3 sequence (DNA): TGTGCCAGCAGCCTCACCTTGGGCTTTAGCAATCAGCCCCAGCATTTT. Together with reference TRBV7-8 and TRBJ1-5, the CDR3 gives the full variable domain: GAGVSQSPRYKVAKRGQDVALRCDPISGHVSLFWYQQALGQGPEFLTYFQNEAQLDKSGLPSDRFFAERPEGSVSTLKIQRTQQEDSAVYLCASSLTLGFSNQPQHFGDGTRLSIL.

This chain uses TRBV6-2 or TRBV6-3 with TRBJ2-3; 13 nucleotides agree with TRBD2. Germline CDR1 MNHEY, CDR2 SVGEGT. The ends lost 6 bases at V and 5 bases at J; junction bases unmatched: 8. CDR3 length: 16 amino acids. CDR3 DNA sequence: TGTGCCAGCAGCAGCCGACTAGCGGGAGGTGGAGATACGCAGTATTTT. Its protein product is CASSSRLAGGGDTQYF.

V and J are TRBV9 and TRBJ2-5, with TRBD2 matching 11 bases. Germline values: CDR1 SGDLS, CDR2 YYNGEE. V was pared by 0 bases and J by 4 bases, with 5 bases of the junction left unmatched. The CDR3 totals 16 residues. DNA for the CDR3: TGTGCCAGCAGCGTAGTAGCGGGAGGGCCCGTAGAGACCCAGTACTTC. Translation gives CASSVVAGGPVETQYF.

The gene calls are TRBV19 and TRBJ1-2, with D unresolved. Trimming took 2 bases from V and 4 from J, leaving 14 bases between them. Germline lookup yields CDR1 LNHDA and CDR2 SQIVND (reference sequence). There are 15 residues in the CDR3. This chain's CDR3 is CASSIRPPGSYGYTF. The CDR3 DNA sequence: TGTGCCAGTAGTATAAGGCCGCCGGGAAGCTATGGCTACACCTTC.

V is TRBV11-2 and J is TRBJ2-1; tentatively, D is TRBD1 (6 bases). The germline V gene encodes CDR1 SGHAT and CDR2 FQNNGV. V was trimmed by 1 base and J by 7 bases, leaving 17 bases between them. CDR3 length: 16 residues. Written as DNA, the CDR3 is TGTGCCAGCAGCTTAGTTGCAGGGGATAGGTGGAATGAGCAGTTCTTC. It specifies CASSLVAGDRWNEQFF.

The gene calls are TRBV19 and TRBJ2-1; TRBD1 aligns across 9 bases. CDR3 length equals 15 residues. J gave up 4 bases and V 6 bases, and 7 bases lay outside the gene matches. The V gene's germline CDR1 is LNHDA and CDR2 SQIVND (reference sequence). The CDR3 loop is CASSPGQGPYNEQFF. In nucleotides, the CDR3 is TGTGCCAGTAGCCCCGGACAGGGGCCGTACAATGAGCAGTTCTTC.